The 7 T cell receptor beta chains below come from one sample, sequenced in a study of identical twins listed by TCRdb under 2016. The library was generated by 5' RACE. The sequencing machine was an Illumina HiSeq 2000. TCRdb passed the public sequencing reads through fastp at Q25 and MiXCR, retaining productive beta sequences. Rows matching on CDR3 protein sequence are summarized as one entry with the most common DNA and genes. The sample has 250,000 to 300,000 distinct CDR3 sequences on record, 9.5% of them singletons. In total, the top ten clones hold 6% to 8.5% of the sample. These data are also associated with another study on yellow fever vaccine responses in identical twins.

Sequencing was performed on CD8+ T cells sorted from blood. The receptors here all came from a woman between 18 and 30 years old in good health.

Only a few counts were recorded for this clonotype. The V gene is TRBV4-1, the J gene TRBJ2-1, with no clear D. Looked up from germline, CDR1 is MGHRA and CDR2 is YSYEKL. This CDR3 spans 16 amino acids. The V and J ends lost 1 base and 3 bases respectively, with 13 bases between them. Here the CDR3 reads CASSQALTLFYNEQFF. In DNA, the CDR3 is TGCGCCAGCAGCCAAGCACTAACCTTATTCTACAATGAGCAGTTCTTC.

The genes are TRBV7-9 and TRBJ1-1, with D possibly matching TRBD1 (6 bases). Germline V gene data show CDR1 as SEHNR and CDR2 as FQNEAQ (reference sequence). V lost 4 bases and J 4 bases, leaving 13 bases between the germline ends. The CDR3 is 14 residues long. CDR3 in amino acids: CASSSGEMGTEAFF. DNA of the CDR3: TGTGCCAGCAGCTCAGGGGAAATGGGCACTGAAGCTTTCTTT. The variable domain in full, completed from reference TRBV7-9 and TRBJ1-1, reads DTGVSQNPRHKITKRGQNVTFRCDPISEHNRLYWYRQTLGQGPEFLTYFQNEAQLEKSRLLSDRFSAERPKGSFSTLEIQRTEQGDSAMYLCASSSGEMGTEAFFGQGTRLTVV.

Many counts were recorded for this clonotype. V and J are TRBV7-9 and TRBJ2-7; no reliable D call. The germline gives CDR1 SEHNR, CDR2 FQNEAQ (reference sequence). The ends were cut back, 5 bases at V and 4 bases at J, with 12 bases in the middle. The CDR3 loop spans 13 amino acids. The CDR3 DNA follows: TGTGCCAGCAGCCCCCGGACGGAGTACGAGCAGTACTTC. Protein: CASSPRTEYEQYF.

The V gene is TRBV7-9, the J gene TRBJ2-2; D may correspond to TRBD1 or TRBD2 (5 bases each). The CDR3 is made up of 16 amino acids. The V end lost 0 bases, the J end lost 0 bases, and 8 bases lay between the germline ends. The germline V gene encodes CDR1 SEHNR and CDR2 FQNEAQ (reference sequence). The CDR3 sequence is CASSLAGTSNTGELFF. CDR3 bases: TGTGCCAGCAGCTTAGCAGGGACCTCGAACACCGGGGAGCTGTTTTTT.

This clonotype was counted between two and nine times. V gene TRBV6-2 or TRBV6-3 combines with J gene TRBJ1-1, with D tentatively TRBD1 (5 bases). This CDR3 comprises 13 residues. V lost 7 bases, J lost 5 bases, and 14 bases lay in between. Germline assignment: CDR1 MNHEY and CDR2 SVGEGT. DNA for the CDR3: TGTGCCAGCATAACAGTGCCAGGGACTGAAGCTTTCTTT. Its translation: CASITVPGTEAFF.

This clonotype was seen repeatedly, ten times or more. The chain couples TRBV4-3 to TRBJ2-7; the D gene could be TRBD1 or TRBD2 (5 bases each). This CDR3 is 15 amino acids long. The germline gives CDR1 LGHNA, CDR2 YSLEER. The germline V and J ends were trimmed by 0 bases and 3 bases, with 12 bases remaining between them. CDR3 sequence reads: CASSQDREGNYEQYF. The CDR3 DNA reads TGCGCCAGCAGCCAAGATCGTGAGGGGAACTACGAGCAGTACTTC.

V gene TRBV12-3 or TRBV12-4 combines with J gene TRBJ2-2, with 10 bases matching TRBD2. Trimming cost V 3 bases and J 5 bases; bases outside gene matches: 6. This CDR3 region has 16 residues. This chain's CDR3 is CASSLVPSGGTGELFF. CDR3 sequence (DNA): TGTGCCAGCAGTTTGGTTCCTAGCGGGGGTACCGGGGAGCTGTTTTTT.